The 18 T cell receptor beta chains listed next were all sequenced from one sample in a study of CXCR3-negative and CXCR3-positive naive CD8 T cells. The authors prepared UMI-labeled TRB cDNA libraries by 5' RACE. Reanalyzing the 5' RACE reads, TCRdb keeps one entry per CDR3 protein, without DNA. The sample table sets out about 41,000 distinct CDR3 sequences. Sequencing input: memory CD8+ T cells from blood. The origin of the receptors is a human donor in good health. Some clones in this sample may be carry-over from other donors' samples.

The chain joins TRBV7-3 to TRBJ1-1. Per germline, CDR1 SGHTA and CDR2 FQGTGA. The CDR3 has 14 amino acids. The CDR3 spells CASSLGTGGTEPFF.

The CDR3 is CASSSSTSGLAYEQYF. V gene TRBV28 combines with J gene TRBJ2-7; the TCRdb D gene call, TRBD2, has no DNA to confirm it. The germline CDR1 and CDR2 sequences are MDHEN and SYDVKM. The CDR3 totals 16 residues. Filled out from reference TRBV28 and TRBJ2-7, the complete variable domain reads DVKVTQSSRYLVKRTGEKVFLECVQDMDHENMFWYRQDPGLGLRLIYFSYDVKMKEKGDIPEGYSVSREKKERFSLILESASTNQTSMYLCASSSSTSGLAYEQYFGPGTRLTVT.

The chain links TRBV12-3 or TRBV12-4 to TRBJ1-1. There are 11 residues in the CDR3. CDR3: CASSFPPEAFF.

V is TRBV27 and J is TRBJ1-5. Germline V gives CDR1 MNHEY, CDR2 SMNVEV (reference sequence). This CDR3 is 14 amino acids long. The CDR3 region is CASSLFQTNQPQHF.

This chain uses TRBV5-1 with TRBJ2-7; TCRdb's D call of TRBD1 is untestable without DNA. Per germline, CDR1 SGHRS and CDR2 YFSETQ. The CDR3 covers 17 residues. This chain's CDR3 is CASSLKWDRGFSYEQYF.

CDR3: CASSLDDPYEQYF. This chain links TRBV5-1 with TRBJ2-7. Germline values: CDR1 SGHRS, CDR2 YFSETQ. This CDR3 has 13 amino acids.

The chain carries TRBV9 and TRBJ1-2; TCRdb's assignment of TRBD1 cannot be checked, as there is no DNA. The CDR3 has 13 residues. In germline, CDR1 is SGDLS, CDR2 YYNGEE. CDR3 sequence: CASSDRGESGYTF.

CDR3 region: CASSTRDSYNSPLHF. This sequence joins TRBV18 and TRBJ1-6. Germline V gene lookup returns CDR1 KGHSH and CDR2 LQKENI. The CDR3 length is 15 residues.

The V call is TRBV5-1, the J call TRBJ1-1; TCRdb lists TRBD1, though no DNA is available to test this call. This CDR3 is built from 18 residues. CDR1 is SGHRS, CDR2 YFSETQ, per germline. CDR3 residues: CASSLPPGQGYWNTEAFF. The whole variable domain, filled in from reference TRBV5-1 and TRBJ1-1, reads KAGVTQTPRYLIKTRGQQVTLSCSPISGHRSVSWYQQTPGQGLQFLFEYFSETQRNKGNFPGRFSGRQFSNSRSEMNVSTLELGDSALYLCASSLPPGQGYWNTEAFFGQGTRLTVV.

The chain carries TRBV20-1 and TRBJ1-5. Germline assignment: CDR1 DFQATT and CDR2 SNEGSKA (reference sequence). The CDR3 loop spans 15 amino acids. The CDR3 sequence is CSATDPTSLNQPQHF.

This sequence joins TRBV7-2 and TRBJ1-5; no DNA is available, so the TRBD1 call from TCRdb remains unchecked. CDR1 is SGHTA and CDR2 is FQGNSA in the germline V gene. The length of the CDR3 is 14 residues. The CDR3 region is CASSLIQGDQPQHF.

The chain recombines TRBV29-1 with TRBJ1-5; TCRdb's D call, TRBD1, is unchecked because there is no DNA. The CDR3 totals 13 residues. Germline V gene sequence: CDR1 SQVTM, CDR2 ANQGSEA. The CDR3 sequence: CSAGGGSGQPQHF.

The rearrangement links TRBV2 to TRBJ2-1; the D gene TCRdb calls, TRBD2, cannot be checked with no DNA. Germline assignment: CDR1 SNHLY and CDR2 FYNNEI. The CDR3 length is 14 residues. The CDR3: CASHWTSGIDEQFF.

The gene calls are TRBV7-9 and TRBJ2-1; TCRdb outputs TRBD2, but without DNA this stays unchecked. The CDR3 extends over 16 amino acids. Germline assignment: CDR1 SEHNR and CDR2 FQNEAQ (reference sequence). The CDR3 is CASSSSTSGAYNEQFF.

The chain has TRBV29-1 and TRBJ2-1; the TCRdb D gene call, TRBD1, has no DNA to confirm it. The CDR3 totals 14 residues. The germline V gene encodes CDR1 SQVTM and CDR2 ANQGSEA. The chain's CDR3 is CSVSGGNSYNEQFF.

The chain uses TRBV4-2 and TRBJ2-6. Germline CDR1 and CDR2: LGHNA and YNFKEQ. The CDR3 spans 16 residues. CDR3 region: CASSQDVDSGANVLTF.

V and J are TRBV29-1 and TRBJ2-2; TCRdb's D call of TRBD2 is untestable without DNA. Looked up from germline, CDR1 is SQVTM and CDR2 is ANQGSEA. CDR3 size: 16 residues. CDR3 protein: CSAGTSGGGSTGELFF.

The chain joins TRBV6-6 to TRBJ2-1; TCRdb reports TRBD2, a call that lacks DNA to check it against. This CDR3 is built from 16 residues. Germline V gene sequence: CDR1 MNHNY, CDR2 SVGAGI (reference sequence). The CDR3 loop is CASSYPISGGYNEQFF.